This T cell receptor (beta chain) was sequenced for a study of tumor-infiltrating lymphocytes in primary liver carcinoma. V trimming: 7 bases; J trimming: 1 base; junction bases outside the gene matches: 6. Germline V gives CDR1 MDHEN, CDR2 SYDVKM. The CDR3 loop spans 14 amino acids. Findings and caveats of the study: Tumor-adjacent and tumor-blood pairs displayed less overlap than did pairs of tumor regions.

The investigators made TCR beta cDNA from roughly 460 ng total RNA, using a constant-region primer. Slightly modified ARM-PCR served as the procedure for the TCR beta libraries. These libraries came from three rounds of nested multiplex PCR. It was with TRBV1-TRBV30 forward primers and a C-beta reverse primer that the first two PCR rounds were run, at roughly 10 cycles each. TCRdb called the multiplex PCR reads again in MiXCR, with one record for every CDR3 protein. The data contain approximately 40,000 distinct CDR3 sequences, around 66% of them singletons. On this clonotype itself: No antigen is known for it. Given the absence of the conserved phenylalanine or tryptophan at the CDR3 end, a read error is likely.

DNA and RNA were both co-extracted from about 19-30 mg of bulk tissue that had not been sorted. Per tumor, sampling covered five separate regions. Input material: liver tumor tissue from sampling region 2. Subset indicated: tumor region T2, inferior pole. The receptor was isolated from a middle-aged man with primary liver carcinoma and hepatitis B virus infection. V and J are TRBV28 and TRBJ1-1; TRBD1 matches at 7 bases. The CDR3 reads CASTSGQTNTEAFS. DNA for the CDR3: TGTGCCAGCACCTCGGGACAGACGAACACTGAAGCTTTCTCC.